Sequencing of this T cell receptor (beta chain) was carried out in a study of spatial heterogeneity in lung cancer. Study-level points and caveats: In tumors, expanded intratumoral alpha and beta TCR counts tracked mutation counts.

Time point given: sample taken at primary tumor resection. Sample share makes this clonotype medium-sized (0.01 to 0.1%). The antigen is unknown. TCRdb passed the 5' RACE reads through MiXCR, listing each CDR3 protein once. The sample yields around 21,000 distinct CDR3 sequences, 4.5% to 5% seen once. The sequence came from a male donor with early-stage non-small cell lung cancer. Specimen: lung tumor tissue, collected at surgery.

CDR3 protein: CSRDNQYF. In DNA, the CDR3 is TGCAGTCGGGACAATCAGTACTTC. The chain joins TRBV20-1 to TRBJ2-4; D might be TRBD1 (6 bases). This CDR3 region has 8 residues. V was cut by 8 bases and J by 12 bases, with 8 bases left in between. Per germline, CDR1 DFQATT and CDR2 SNEGSKA (reference sequence).